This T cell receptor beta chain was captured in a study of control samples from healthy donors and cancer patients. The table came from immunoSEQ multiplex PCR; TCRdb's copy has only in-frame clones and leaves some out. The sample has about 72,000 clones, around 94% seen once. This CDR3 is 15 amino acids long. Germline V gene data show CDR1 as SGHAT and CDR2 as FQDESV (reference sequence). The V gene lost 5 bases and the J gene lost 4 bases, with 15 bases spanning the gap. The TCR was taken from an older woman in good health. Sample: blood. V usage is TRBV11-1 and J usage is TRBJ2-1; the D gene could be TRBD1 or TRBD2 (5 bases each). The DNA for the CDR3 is TGTGCCAGCAGCCCCTCCGGGGCTAAGTACAATGAGCAGTTCTTC. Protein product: CASSPSGAKYNEQFF.